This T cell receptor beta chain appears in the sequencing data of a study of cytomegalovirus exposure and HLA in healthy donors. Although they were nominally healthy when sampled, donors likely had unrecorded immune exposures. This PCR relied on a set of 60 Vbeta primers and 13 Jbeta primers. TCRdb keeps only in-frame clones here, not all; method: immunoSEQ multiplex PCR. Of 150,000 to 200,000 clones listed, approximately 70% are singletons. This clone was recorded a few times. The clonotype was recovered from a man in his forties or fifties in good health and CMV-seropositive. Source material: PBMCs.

CDR3 bases: TGTGCCAGCAGTTACGATGAGGGTAGCAGACTGTTTTTT. Translated: CASSYDEGSRLFF. The genes are TRBV6-6 and TRBJ1-4; D ambiguous. Germline values: CDR1 MNHNY, CDR2 SVGAGI (reference sequence). Trimming stripped 2 bases from V and 13 bases from J, with 14 bases between. The CDR3 runs to 13 residues.